This T cell receptor beta chain was recorded in a study of shared clonotypes between healthy human individuals. Across several immunoSEQ plates, the genomic DNA of each subset was split evenly. The table came from immunoSEQ multiplex PCR; TCRdb's copy has only in-frame clones and leaves some out. The table lists approximately 1,000,000 clones, approximately 80% of them singletons, with approximately 0.5% in the top ten. Losses at the gene ends were 5 bases for V and 2 bases for J; bases not matched to a gene: 8. This CDR3 comprises 15 residues. Germline V CDR1 and CDR2: LGHNA, YNFKEQ. Material for sequencing was memory CD4+ T cells from PBMCs. Described subset: CD45RA-negative fraction. The rearrangement links TRBV4-2 to TRBJ2-7, with 8 bases fitting TRBD2. The receptor comes from a man aged 18 to 29 in good health. Some clones in this sample may be carry-over from other donors' samples. In nucleotides, the CDR3 is TGTGCCAGCAGCTTTGGCACTAGCGGTACCTACGAGCAGTACTTC. Residues: CASSFGTSGTYEQYF.